The following is a TCR beta chain sequence with its context. A much larger clone is a single base away; this may be a read error. This record comes from a study of human T cells and chemical hapten exposure. As for the study in general: Patch tests delivered 0.01% DPC to the upper back and were evaluated at 6 days.

What the library attached to individual cDNA molecules were unique molecular identifiers. Using its own MiXCR run on the RACE reads, TCRdb lists one record per CDR3 protein. Among about 140,000 distinct CDR3 sequences listed, approximately 12% were seen once. The germline gives CDR1 SQVTM, CDR2 ANQGSEA. The length of the CDR3 is 14 residues. The sample's time point: patch test 2, 6 weeks after DPC sensitization. Treatment given: therapeutic diphenylcyclopropenone sensitization with weekly scalp DPC. This sample comprised whole blood, obtained in connection with sensitization to the hapten diphenylcyclopropenone (DPC). This TCR was sampled from a woman aged 45-65 years with alopecia areata. Some clones in this sample may be carry-over from other donors' samples. J is TRBJ2-5 and V is TRBV29-1; the match to TRBD1 covers 9 bases. For the CDR3, the DNA is TGCAGCGTTGAACGTGGGACAGGGACGGAGACCCAGCACTTC. It translates to CSVERGTGTETQHF.